Below, 28 T cell receptor beta chains from the same sample are listed, as sequenced in a study of CD8+ T cells in alopecia areata. cDNA serving as the sequencing template came from extracted, reverse transcribed RNA. Assay: immunoSEQ multiplex PCR; the TCRdb copy retains only in-frame clones and omits some. The sample includes 100,000 to 120,000 clones, approximately 59% of them seen just once. Source material: CD8+ T cells sorted from blood. These receptors were collected from a human donor in good health.

The V and J genes are TRBV5-1 and TRBJ1-6; D possibly corresponds to TRBD1 (5 bases). The CDR3 extends over 15 amino acids. CDR1 SGHRS and CDR2 YFSETQ come from the germline V gene. V was shortened by 0 bases and J by 5 bases, with 9 bases between the two germline ends. The CDR3 sequence is CASSLDRSNNSPLHF. CDR3 nucleotide sequence: TGCGCCAGCAGCTTGGACAGGTCGAATAATTCACCCCTCCACTTT.

This clone was seen a few times. V is TRBV15 and J is TRBJ2-5, with D maybe TRBD2 (5 bases). Germline V gene sequence: CDR1 LNHNV, CDR2 YYDKDF (reference sequence). V was pared by 4 bases and J by 9 bases, with 21 bases between. This CDR3 is built from 15 residues. DNA for the CDR3: TGTGCCACCAGCACCGGAGGACGCCTGGATGAGGCCCAGTACTTC. It specifies CATSTGGRLDEAQYF.

This clone was picked up a small number of times. The chain links TRBV5-1 to TRBJ1-1; unclear D gene. This CDR3 is built from 15 residues. Trimming took 0 bases from V and 3 from J, leaving 12 bases between them. The germline gives CDR1 SGHRS, CDR2 YFSETQ. CDR3 sequence reads: CASSLGPGGYTEAFF. CDR3 nucleotide sequence: TGCGCCAGCAGCTTGGGTCCCGGTGGGTACACTGAAGCTTTCTTT. The whole variable domain, filled in from reference TRBV5-1 and TRBJ1-1, reads KAGVTQTPRYLIKTRGQQVTLSCSPISGHRSVSWYQQTPGQGLQFLFEYFSETQRNKGNFPGRFSGRQFSNSRSEMNVSTLELGDSALYLCASSLGPGGYTEAFFGQGTRLTVV.

The chain recombines TRBV11-2 with TRBJ1-2; TRBD1 aligns across 7 bases. This CDR3 is built from 17 residues. The J segment lost 6 bases and the V segment lost 4 bases, leaving 17 bases of the junction unmatched. The germline gives CDR1 SGHAT, CDR2 FQNNGV. The CDR3 reads CASSSPNKTGKADGYTF. The CDR3 nucleotides are TGTGCCAGCAGCTCCCCCAATAAGACAGGGAAAGCCGATGGCTACACCTTC.

The V gene is TRBV13, the J gene TRBJ2-3; D unresolved. CDR1 and CDR2 from the germline V gene are PRHDT and FYEKMQ (reference sequence). The ends were cut back, 0 bases at V and 4 bases at J, with 11 bases in the middle. The CDR3 length is 15 residues. The CDR3 protein is CASSLGTYNADTQYF. The CDR3 DNA is TGTGCCAGCAGCTTAGGGACTTACAACGCAGATACGCAGTATTTT.

This clone was picked up a small number of times. At one end, the junction sequence differs from germline, possibly due to a read error. The chain employs TRBV4-3 and TRBJ2-1; 11 positions agree with TRBD2. The CDR3 extends over 18 amino acids. Germline CDR1 is LGHNA and CDR2 is YSLEER. The CDR3 DNA follows: TGCGCCAGCAGCAAAGATTGGTTACTAGCGGGGGAGTACAATGAGCAGTTCTTC. This encodes CASSKDWLLAGEYNEQFF.

This clone turned up a few times. This chain joins TRBV19 and TRBJ1-2; perhaps TRBD1 as D (6 bases). Germline V gives CDR1 LNHDA, CDR2 SQIVND (reference sequence). The CDR3 spans 13 residues. The V gene lost 7 bases and the J gene lost 6 bases, with 15 bases spanning the gap. The CDR3 spells CASTPKGVHGYTF. In DNA, the CDR3 is TGTGCCAGTACCCCAAAGGGGGTGCATGGCTACACCTTC.

The gene calls are TRBV5-6 and TRBJ1-1; D is unclear. The CDR3 extends over 17 amino acids. Between the trimmed V and J ends, which lost 0 bases and 0 bases, there was a span of 15 bases. CDR1 is SGHDT and CDR2 is YYEEEE in the germline V gene. CDR3: CASSLVGSGPMNTEAFF. In nucleotides, the CDR3 is TGTGCCAGCAGCTTGGTAGGGAGTGGCCCTATGAACACTGAAGCTTTCTTT.

The table lists this clone with many counts. Here the CDR3 DNA reads TGTGCCAGCAGCTTAGAGGATCCCTACGAGCAGTACTTC. It specifies CASSLEDPYEQYF. The V call is TRBV11-2, the J call TRBJ2-7; D unresolved. The CDR3 consists of 13 residues. The V and J ends lost 0 bases and 2 bases respectively, with 5 bases between them. Looked up from germline, CDR1 is SGHAT and CDR2 is FQNNGV. Drawing the rest from reference TRBV11-2 and TRBJ2-7, the complete variable domain is EAGVAQSPRYKIIEKRQSVAFWCNPISGHATLYWYQQILGQGPKLLIQFQNNGVVDDSQLPKDRFSAERLKGVDSTLKIQPAKLEDSAVYLCASSLEDPYEQYFGPGTRLTVT.

The chain combines TRBV6-6 with TRBJ1-5; D uncertain. The germline V and J ends were trimmed by 6 bases and 4 bases, with 19 bases remaining between them. The CDR3 covers 16 residues. Germline V lookup: CDR1 MNHNY, CDR2 SVGAGI (reference sequence). The CDR3 protein is CASSATGLWGNQPQHF. The CDR3 coding sequence is TGTGCCAGCAGCGCTACCGGACTCTGGGGAAATCAGCCCCAGCATTTT.

The genes are TRBV13 and TRBJ1-1; 8 nucleotides align to TRBD1. J was trimmed by 4 bases and V by 5 bases; bases with no gene match: 6. The CDR3 length is 14 residues. Germline V lookup: CDR1 PRHDT, CDR2 FYEKMQ (reference sequence). The CDR3 is CASSEQGVSTEAFF. CDR3 nucleotides: TGTGCCAGCAGCGAACAGGGGGTGAGCACTGAAGCTTTCTTT.

In this sample, this clone turned up a few times. The gene calls are TRBV7-9 and TRBJ2-5; D is undetermined. CDR3 size: 12 residues. Looked up from germline, CDR1 is SEHNR and CDR2 is FQNEAQ (reference sequence). Trimming cost V 8 bases and J 1 base, with 8 bases left between them. In DNA, the CDR3 is TGTGCCAGCGGTGCCTCCCAAGAGACCCAGTACTTC. It is translated as CASGASQETQYF.

The gene calls are TRBV7-2 and TRBJ2-1; D perhaps matches TRBD2 (5 bases). Trimming removed 5 bases at V and 6 bases at J, with 8 bases between. CDR1 and CDR2 from the germline V gene are SGHTA and FQGNSA. CDR3 length equals 12 residues. The CDR3: CASSLTSNEQFF. DNA of the CDR3: TGTGCCAGCAGCCTTACTAGCAATGAGCAGTTCTTC.

The rearrangement uses TRBV28 and TRBJ1-5, with D possibly being TRBD1 (6 bases). V was shortened by 6 bases and J by 7 bases, with 16 bases between the two germline ends. Germline loops: CDR1 MDHEN, CDR2 SYDVKM. The CDR3 has 14 amino acids. CDR3 residues: CASSFQQGLQPQHF. The CDR3 region has the DNA TGTGCCAGCAGCTTTCAACAGGGCTTACAGCCCCAGCATTTT.

This chain links TRBV7-6 with TRBJ1-6; the match to TRBD1 covers 8 bases. The CDR3 spans 17 residues. Germline loops: CDR1 SGHVS, CDR2 FNYEAQ. V was clipped by 0 bases and J by 7 bases; unmatched bases: 8. CDR3 protein: CASSLATLTGVNSPLHF. CDR3 DNA sequence: TGTGCCAGCAGCTTAGCGACCCTGACAGGGGTGAATTCACCCCTCCACTTT.

V is TRBV7-8 and J is TRBJ2-7; 9 bases are shared with TRBD2. The CDR3 sequence is 15 residues long. Trimming took 4 bases from V and 1 from J; bases not matched to a gene: 5. Germline CDR1 is SGHVS and CDR2 is FQNEAQ. CDR3 DNA: TGTGCCAGCAGCTCCGCGGGGGGGACATCCTACGAGCAGTACTTC. This encodes CASSSAGGTSYEQYF.

The chain uses TRBV10-3 and TRBJ2-1; perhaps TRBD1 as D (5 bases). The V end was cut by 3 bases, the J end by 7 bases, with 19 bases between. The length of the CDR3 is 16 residues. The germline V gene has CDR1 ENHRY and CDR2 SYGVKD. CDR3 sequence (DNA): TGTGCCATCAGTGACTCTGGACACCGGGTGGGAAATGAGCAGTTCTTC. Translation gives CAISDSGHRVGNEQFF.

V gene TRBV9 combines with J gene TRBJ2-1; 10 nucleotides match TRBD2. V lost 3 bases, J lost 6 bases, and 6 bases stayed unmatched. The CDR3 has 15 residues. Germline V gene lookup returns CDR1 SGDLS and CDR2 YYNGEE. CDR3: CASSGTSGVINEQFF. The CDR3 region has the DNA TGTGCCAGCAGCGGAACTAGCGGGGTGATCAATGAGCAGTTCTTC. Full variable domain (remainder filled in from reference TRBV9 and TRBJ2-1): DSGVTQTPKHLITATGQRVTLRCSPRSGDLSVYWYQQSLDQGLQFLIQYYNGEERAKGNILERFSAQQFPDLHSELNLSSLELGDSALYFCASSGTSGVINEQFFGPGTRLTVL.

The V gene is TRBV2, the J gene TRBJ2-7; D not resolved. The CDR3 is 12 amino acids. Trimming removed 2 bases from V and 5 bases from J, with 7 bases in between. Germline lookup yields CDR1 SNHLY and CDR2 FYNNEI. CDR3 coding DNA: TGTGCCAGCAGTGAATTTGGTAACGAGCAGTACTTC. This translates into CASSEFGNEQYF.

The chain recombines TRBV13 with TRBJ2-3, with D hard to call. The CDR3 sequence is 14 residues long. The V gene's germline CDR1 is PRHDT and CDR2 FYEKMQ (reference sequence). Trimming pared 0 bases from V and 1 base from J, leaving 5 bases between. This CDR3 reads CASSLGIRTDTQYF. In DNA form, the CDR3 reads TGTGCCAGCAGCTTAGGAATACGCACAGATACGCAGTATTTT.

The chain has TRBV15 and TRBJ2-1, with 13 bases that match TRBD2. From germline, CDR1 is LNHNV and CDR2 YYDKDF (reference sequence). This CDR3 spans 15 amino acids. Germline trimming cut 4 bases from V and 4 bases from J; bases unmatched to any gene: 1. The CDR3 DNA sequence: TGTGCCACCAGCACGGGACTAGCGGGGTACAATGAGCAGTTCTTC. Residues: CATSTGLAGYNEQFF.

The chain carries TRBV29-1 and TRBJ2-3; 11 nucleotides match TRBD2. Germline V gene data show CDR1 as SQVTM and CDR2 as ANQGSEA. Trimming removed 4 bases from V and 4 bases from J; junction bases left unmatched: 10. There are 16 residues in the CDR3. DNA for the CDR3: TGCAGCGTTGGCCTTAGCGGGGGGGCGAGTTCAGATACGCAGTATTTT. It yields the protein CSVGLSGGASSDTQYF.

V usage is TRBV27 and J usage is TRBJ1-6; a weak D match, TRBD1 (5 bases). Deletions cut 5 bases from V and 10 bases from J, with 15 bases between. CDR3 size: 14 residues. CDR1 is MNHEY, CDR2 SMNVEV, per germline (reference sequence). CDR3 protein: CASSQVGVGSPLHF. CDR3 DNA sequence: TGTGCCAGCAGTCAGGTGGGGGTAGGGTCACCCCTCCACTTT.

About this clone itself: The limits of the CDR3 on the DNA are not certain, so only TCRdb's listed CDR3 is given. The chain couples TRBV7-6 to TRBJ1-6; the DNA was not used to check the table's D call, TRBD1. The CDR3 region is 17 residues in length, termini included. Looked up from germline, CDR1 is SGHVS and CDR2 is FNYEAQ. The CDR3 sequence: CASSFGPGRFYNSPLHF.

The DNA of the CDR3 is TGTGCCAGCAGGGGAGGACTAGGCCCAGATACGCAGTATTTT. Protein sequence: CASRGGLGPDTQYF. The chain carries TRBV6-4 and TRBJ2-3; 7 bases agree with TRBD2. The germline CDR1 and CDR2 sequences are MRHNA and SNTAGT. The CDR3 totals 14 residues. Unmatched junction bases numbered 7, after V lost 6 bases and J lost 4 bases.

This chain links TRBV10-2 with TRBJ2-1; 12 bases align to TRBD2. The CDR3 sequence is 17 residues long. The germline V gene encodes CDR1 WSHSY and CDR2 SAAADI. Unmatched junction bases numbered 6, after V lost 0 bases and J lost 6 bases. Here the CDR3 reads CASSESGPSGGGNEQFF. Here the CDR3 DNA reads TGCGCCAGCAGTGAGTCCGGGCCTAGCGGGGGGGGCAATGAGCAGTTCTTC.

This clone was observed once. The rearrangement uses TRBV2 and TRBJ2-7, with D perhaps TRBD1 or TRBD2 (6 bases each). This CDR3 spans 14 amino acids. The germline V gene encodes CDR1 SNHLY and CDR2 FYNNEI. Trimming removed 7 bases from V and 2 bases from J, with 15 bases in between. The CDR3 DNA is TGTGCCAGCAAGGAGGGCAGGGGACCCTACGAGCAGTACTTC. It is translated as CASKEGRGPYEQYF.

The V call is TRBV9, the J call TRBJ2-6; TRBD1 or TRBD2 may be the D gene (5 bases each). The V end lost 4 bases, the J end lost 0 bases, and 11 bases lay between the germline ends. This CDR3 spans 16 amino acids. Per germline, CDR1 SGDLS and CDR2 YYNGEE. CDR3 amino acids: CASSRDGPSGANVLTF. In DNA, the CDR3 is TGTGCCAGCAGCCGGGACGGACCCTCTGGGGCCAACGTCCTGACTTTC.